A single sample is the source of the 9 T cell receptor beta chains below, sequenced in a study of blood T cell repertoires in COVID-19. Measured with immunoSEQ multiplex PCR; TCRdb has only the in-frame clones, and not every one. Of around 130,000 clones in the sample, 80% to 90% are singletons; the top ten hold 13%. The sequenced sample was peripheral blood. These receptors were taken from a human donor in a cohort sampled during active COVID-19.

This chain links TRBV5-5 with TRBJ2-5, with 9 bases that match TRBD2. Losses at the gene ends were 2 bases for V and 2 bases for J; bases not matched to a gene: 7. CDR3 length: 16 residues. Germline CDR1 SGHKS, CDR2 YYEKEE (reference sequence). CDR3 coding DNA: TGTGCCAGCAGCTTAGAGCCAGCGGGGGGACAAGAGACCCAGTACTTC. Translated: CASSLEPAGGQETQYF.

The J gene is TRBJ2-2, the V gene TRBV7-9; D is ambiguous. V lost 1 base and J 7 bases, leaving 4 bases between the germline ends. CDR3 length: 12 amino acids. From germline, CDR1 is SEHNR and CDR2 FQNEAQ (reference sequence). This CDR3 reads CASSLDFGELFF. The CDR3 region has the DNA TGTGCCAGCAGCTTAGACTTCGGGGAGCTGTTTTTT. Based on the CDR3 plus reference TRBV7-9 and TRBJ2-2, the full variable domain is DTGVSQNPRHKITKRGQNVTFRCDPISEHNRLYWYRQTLGQGPEFLTYFQNEAQLEKSRLLSDRFSAERPKGSFSTLEIQRTEQGDSAMYLCASSLDFGELFFGEGSRLTVL.

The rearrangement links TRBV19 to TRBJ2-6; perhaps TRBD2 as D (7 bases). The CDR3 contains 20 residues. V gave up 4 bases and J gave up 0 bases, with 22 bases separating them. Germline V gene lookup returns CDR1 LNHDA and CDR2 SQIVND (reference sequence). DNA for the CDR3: TGTGCCAGTAGTACCTCCTTAGGGGGGGGTGTATTCTCTGGGGCCAACGTCCTGACTTTC. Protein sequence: CASSTSLGGGVFSGANVLTF.

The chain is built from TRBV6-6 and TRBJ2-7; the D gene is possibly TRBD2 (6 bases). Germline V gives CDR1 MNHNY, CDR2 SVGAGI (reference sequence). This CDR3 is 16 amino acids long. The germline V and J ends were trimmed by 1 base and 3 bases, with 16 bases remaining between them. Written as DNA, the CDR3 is TGTGCCAGCAGTTACTATTCTGCGGCGGGGATCTACGAGCAGTACTTC. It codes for CASSYYSAAGIYEQYF.

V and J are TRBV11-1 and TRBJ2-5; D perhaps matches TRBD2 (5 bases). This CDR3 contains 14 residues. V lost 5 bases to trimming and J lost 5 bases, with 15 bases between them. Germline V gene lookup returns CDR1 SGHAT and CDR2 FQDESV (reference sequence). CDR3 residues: CASSRGFAEETQYF. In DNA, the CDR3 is TGTGCCAGCAGCCGGGGTTTCGCGGAGGAGACCCAGTACTTC.

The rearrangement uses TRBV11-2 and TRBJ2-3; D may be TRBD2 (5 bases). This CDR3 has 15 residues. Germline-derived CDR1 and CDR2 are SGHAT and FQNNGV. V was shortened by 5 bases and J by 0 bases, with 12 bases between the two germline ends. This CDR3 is CASSPRADSTDTQYF. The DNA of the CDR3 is TGTGCCAGCAGCCCGAGGGCGGATAGCACAGATACGCAGTATTTT.

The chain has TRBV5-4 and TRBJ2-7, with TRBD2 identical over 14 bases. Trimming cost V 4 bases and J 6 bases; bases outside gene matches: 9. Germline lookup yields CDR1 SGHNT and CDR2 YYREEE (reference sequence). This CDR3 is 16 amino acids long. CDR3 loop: CASSVPGLAGDGEQYF. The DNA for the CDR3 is TGTGCCAGCAGCGTTCCGGGACTAGCGGGGGATGGCGAGCAGTACTTC.

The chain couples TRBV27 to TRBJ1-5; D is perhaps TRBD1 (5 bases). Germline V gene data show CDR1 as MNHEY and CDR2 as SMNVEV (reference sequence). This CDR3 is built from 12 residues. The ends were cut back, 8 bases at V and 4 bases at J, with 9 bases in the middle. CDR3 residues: CASWTPNQPQHF. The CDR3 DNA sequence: TGTGCCAGCTGGACACCGAATCAGCCCCAGCATTTT.

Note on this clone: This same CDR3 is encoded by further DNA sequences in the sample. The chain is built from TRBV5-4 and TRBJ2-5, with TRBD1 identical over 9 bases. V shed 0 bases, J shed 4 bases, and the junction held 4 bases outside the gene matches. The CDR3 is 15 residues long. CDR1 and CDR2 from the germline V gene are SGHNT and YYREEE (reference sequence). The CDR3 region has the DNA TGTGCCAGCAGCTTGGGAGGACAGGGGAGAGAGACCCAGTACTTC. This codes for CASSLGGQGRETQYF.